What follows are 2 T cell receptor beta chains derived from one specimen sequenced in a study of Graves' ophthalmopathy and Graves' hyperthyroidism. Amplified material comprised TCR beta CDR3 regions derived from RNA transcripts. HTBI-primed first-round RT-PCR preceded second-round multiplex PCR. TCRdb passed the multiplex PCR reads through MiXCR, listing each CDR3 protein once. Counted here are around 670,000 distinct CDR3 sequences, 40% occurring once; the ten biggest clones make up 40% to 55%. Input material: peripheral blood. Receptors were obtained from an adult man with Graves' ophthalmopathy.

At least ten counts were recorded for this clonotype. The CDR3 protein is CASSWMGGANVLTF. CDR3 nucleotide sequence: TGTGCCAGCAGCTGGATGGGCGGGGCCAACGTCCTGACTTTC. The gene calls are TRBV7-2 and TRBJ2-6; D ambiguous. The germline CDR1 and CDR2 sequences are SGHTA and FQGNSA. The CDR3 sequence is 14 residues long. V lost 4 bases to trimming and J lost 4 bases, with 8 bases between them.

This clonotype was counted only a few times. V is TRBV20-1 and J is TRBJ2-5, with a possible D match to TRBD2 (6 bases). Germline CDR1 is DFQATT and CDR2 is SNEGSKA (reference sequence). CDR3 length: 13 amino acids. Trimming took off 6 bases at V and 5 bases at J, with 16 bases between the two ends. The CDR3 bases are TGCAGTGCGCGGGACCTGAAGCGGGAGACCCAGTACTTC. This sequence encodes CSARDLKRETQYF.